This TCR beta chain was sequenced in a study of shared clonotypes between healthy human individuals. The length of the CDR3 is 15 residues. Per germline, CDR1 SGHNT and CDR2 YENEEA. V shed 1 base and J 7 bases; nucleotides not matched to a gene: 3. The table came from immunoSEQ multiplex PCR; TCRdb's copy has only in-frame clones and leaves some out. Of about 1.5 million clones detected, nearly 99% appear once; the ten largest clones hold approximately 0.45%. V and J are TRBV11-3 and TRBJ2-2, with 10 bases lining up with TRBD1. The clonotype originates from a man aged 30 to 39 in good health. Sequencing was performed on naive CD4+ T cells sorted from blood. Subset: CD45RA+ positively selected. The CDR3 bases are TGTGCCAGCAGCTTAGCCGGGACAGGGGTCGGGGAGCTGTTTTTT. Its translation: CASSLAGTGVGELFF.